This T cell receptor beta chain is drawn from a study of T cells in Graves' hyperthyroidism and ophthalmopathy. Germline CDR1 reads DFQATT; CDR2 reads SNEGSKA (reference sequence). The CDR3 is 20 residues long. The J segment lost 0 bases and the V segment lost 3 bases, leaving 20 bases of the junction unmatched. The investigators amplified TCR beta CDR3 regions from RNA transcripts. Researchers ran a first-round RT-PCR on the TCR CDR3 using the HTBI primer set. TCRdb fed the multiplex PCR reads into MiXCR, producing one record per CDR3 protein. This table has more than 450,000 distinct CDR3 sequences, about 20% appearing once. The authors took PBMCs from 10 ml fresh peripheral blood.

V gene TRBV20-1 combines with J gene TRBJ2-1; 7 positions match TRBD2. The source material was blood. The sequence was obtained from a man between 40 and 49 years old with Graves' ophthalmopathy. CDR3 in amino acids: CSARPQWRGIATSSYNEQFF. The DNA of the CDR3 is TGCAGTGCTAGGCCCCAGTGGCGGGGGATAGCCACGAGCTCCTACAATGAGCAGTTCTTC.